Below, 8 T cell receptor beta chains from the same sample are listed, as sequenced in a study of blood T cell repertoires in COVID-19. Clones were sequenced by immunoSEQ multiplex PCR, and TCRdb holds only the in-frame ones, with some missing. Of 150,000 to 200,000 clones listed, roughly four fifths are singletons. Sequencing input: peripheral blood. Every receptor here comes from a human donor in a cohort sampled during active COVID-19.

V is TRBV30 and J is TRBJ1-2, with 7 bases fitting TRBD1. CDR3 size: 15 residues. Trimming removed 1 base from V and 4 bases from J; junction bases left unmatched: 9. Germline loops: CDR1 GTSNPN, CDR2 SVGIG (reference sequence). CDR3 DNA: TGTGCCTGGAGTGCTAGAGACAGGGCAGTCTATGGCTACACCTTC. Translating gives CAWSARDRAVYGYTF.

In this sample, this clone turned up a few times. The CDR3 sequence: CASRGLAGQNEQFF. In DNA form, the CDR3 reads TGTGCCAGCAGGGGGCTAGCGGGTCAGAATGAGCAGTTCTTC. This chain connects TRBV2 to TRBJ2-1, with 8 bases fitting TRBD2. The ends lost 6 bases at V and 7 bases at J; junction bases unmatched: 8. Germline lookup yields CDR1 SNHLY and CDR2 FYNNEI. The CDR3 is 14 amino acids.

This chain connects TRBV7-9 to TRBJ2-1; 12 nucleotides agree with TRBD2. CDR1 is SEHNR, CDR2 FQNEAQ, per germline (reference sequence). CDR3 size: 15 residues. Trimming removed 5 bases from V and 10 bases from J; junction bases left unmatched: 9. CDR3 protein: CASSRGLAGRGEQFF. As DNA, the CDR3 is TGTGCCAGCAGCCGGGGACTAGCGGGCCGTGGGGAGCAGTTCTTC.

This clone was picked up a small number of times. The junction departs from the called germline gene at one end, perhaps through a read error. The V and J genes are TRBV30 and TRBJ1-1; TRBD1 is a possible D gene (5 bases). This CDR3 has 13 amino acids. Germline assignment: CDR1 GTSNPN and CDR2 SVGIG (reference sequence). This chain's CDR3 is CAWSVRVVRDLKF. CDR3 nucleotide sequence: TGTGCCTGGAGTGTACGGGTGGTAAGGGACTTAAAGTTT. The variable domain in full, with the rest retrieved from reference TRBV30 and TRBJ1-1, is SQTIHQWPATLVQPVGSPLSLECTVEGTSNPNLYWYRQAAGRGLQLLFYSVGIGQISSEVPQNLSASRPQDRQFILSSKKLLLSDSGFYLCAWSVRVVRDLKFGQGTRLTVV.

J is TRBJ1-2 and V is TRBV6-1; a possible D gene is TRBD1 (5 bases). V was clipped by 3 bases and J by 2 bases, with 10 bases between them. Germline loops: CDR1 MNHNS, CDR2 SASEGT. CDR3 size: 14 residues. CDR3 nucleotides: TGTGCCAGCAGTGAGCGGGGCCCCAACTATGGCTACACCTTC. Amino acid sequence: CASSERGPNYGYTF.

This CDR3 reads CASSYLAGGPTDTQYF. The CDR3, as DNA: TGTGCCAGCAGTTATCTAGCGGGGGGCCCCACAGATACGCAGTATTTT. This chain uses TRBV6-5 with TRBJ2-3, with TRBD2 identical over 11 bases. V lost 3 bases and J lost 2; bases outside the gene matches: 4. This CDR3 is 16 amino acids long. Germline V gives CDR1 MNHEY, CDR2 SVGAGI.

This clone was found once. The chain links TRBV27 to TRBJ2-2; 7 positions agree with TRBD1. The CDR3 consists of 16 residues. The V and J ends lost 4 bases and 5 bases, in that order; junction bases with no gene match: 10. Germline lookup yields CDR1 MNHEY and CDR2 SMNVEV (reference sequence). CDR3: CASSWSSGGKTGELFF. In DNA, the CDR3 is TGTGCCAGCAGTTGGTCGTCAGGGGGTAAAACCGGGGAGCTGTTTTTT.

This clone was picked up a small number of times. This CDR3 is CASSQGPGTETYEQYF. CDR3 nucleotides: TGCGCCAGCAGCCAAGGGCCTGGCACAGAGACCTACGAGCAGTACTTC. The rearrangement joins TRBV4-3 to TRBJ2-7; no reliable D call. CDR1 LGHNA and CDR2 YSLEER come from the germline V gene. Trimming took off 1 base at V and 2 bases at J, with 15 bases between the two ends. The CDR3 extends over 16 amino acids.